These 28 T cell receptor beta chains share one sample of origin, sequenced in a study of human T cells and chemical hapten exposure. TCRdb fed the RACE reads into MiXCR, producing one record per CDR3 protein. The table shows about 14,000 distinct CDR3 sequences, with roughly 17% occurring only once. Specified time point: patch test 1, 2 weeks after DPC sensitization. Treatment indicated: therapeutic diphenylcyclopropenone sensitization with weekly scalp DPC. Sequencing was performed on whole blood, taken in connection with sensitization to the hapten diphenylcyclopropenone (DPC). Every receptor here comes from a young woman with alopecia areata. Some clones in this sample may be carry-over from other donors' samples.

This clonotype is medium-sized in the sample. The chain joins TRBV9 to TRBJ2-3, with no clear D. The germline CDR1 and CDR2 sequences are SGDLS and YYNGEE. CDR3 size: 15 residues. V was shortened by 0 bases and J by 0 bases, with 8 bases between the two germline ends. The DNA for the CDR3 is TGTGCCAGCAGCGTAGCTGTTGACAGCACAGATACGCAGTATTTT. Its translation: CASSVAVDSTDTQYF.

This clonotype has a count of ten or more. The chain recombines TRBV6-2 or TRBV6-3 with TRBJ2-3; possible D gene TRBD2, 6 bases. V lost 4 bases and J 2 bases, leaving 16 bases between the germline ends. The CDR3 has 16 residues. Germline V lookup: CDR1 MNHEY, CDR2 SVGEGT. This CDR3 reads CASSSTGTRYTDTQYF. CDR3 coding DNA: TGTGCCAGCAGTTCGACCGGGACTCGCTACACAGATACGCAGTATTTT.

Relative to its sample, this clonotype is medium-sized. This chain connects TRBV20-1 to TRBJ1-5; 9 bases agree with TRBD1. The CDR3 has 14 residues. After removal of 6 bases from V and 6 bases from J, the junction contained 9 bases not matched to a gene. Germline V gene lookup returns CDR1 DFQATT and CDR2 SNEGSKA (reference sequence). CDR3 region: CSATGGPRTQPQHF. The CDR3 DNA is TGCAGTGCGACAGGGGGACCAAGAACTCAGCCCCAGCATTTT.

At least ten counts were recorded for this clonotype. The V gene is TRBV10-3, the J gene TRBJ2-7, with 8 bases matching TRBD1. In germline, CDR1 is ENHRY, CDR2 SYGVKD. V lost 7 bases, J lost 4 bases, and 6 bases stayed unmatched. This CDR3 spans 13 amino acids. This chain's CDR3 is CAINNDRGYEQYV. DNA for the CDR3: TGTGCCATCAATAACGACAGGGGATACGAGCAGTACGTC.

There are many counts of this clonotype. The CDR3 DNA is TGTGCCAGCAGCAGGGCCGTAGGGACTGAAGCTTTCTTT. As protein: CASSRAVGTEAFF. The chain employs TRBV6-1 and TRBJ1-1; D is possibly TRBD1 (5 bases). The germline CDR1 and CDR2 sequences are MNHNS and SASEGT. Trimming removed 6 bases from V and 5 bases from J, with 13 bases in between. This CDR3 region has 13 residues.

There are a few counts of this clonotype. The genes are TRBV2 and TRBJ2-5; perhaps D is TRBD1 or TRBD2 (5 bases each). V was shortened by 6 bases and J by 4 bases, with 18 bases between the two germline ends. This CDR3 has 15 amino acids. Looked up from germline, CDR1 is SNHLY and CDR2 is FYNNEI. The CDR3 DNA is TGTGCCAGCAGCTCTTCAGGGAGCGCGAGAGAGACCCAGTACTTC. It codes for CASSSSGSARETQYF.

The chain uses TRBV7-9 and TRBJ2-2; the match to TRBD1 covers 8 bases. The germline V gene has CDR1 SEHNR and CDR2 FQNEAQ (reference sequence). This CDR3 spans 16 amino acids. Germline trimming cut 5 bases from V and 0 bases from J; bases unmatched to any gene: 5. The CDR3 sequence: CASSRSGGANTGELFF. Here the CDR3 DNA reads TGTGCCAGCAGCCGTTCAGGGGGCGCGAACACCGGGGAGCTGTTTTTT.

V and J are TRBV20-1 and TRBJ2-7; D may be TRBD1 (5 bases). Germline V gene data show CDR1 as DFQATT and CDR2 as SNEGSKA (reference sequence). This CDR3 region has 14 residues. V was shortened by 5 bases and J by 4 bases, with 18 bases between the two germline ends. CDR3 amino acids: CSAAGHPPYYEQYF. The DNA of the CDR3 is TGCAGTGCTGCCGGACATCCCCCATATTACGAGCAGTACTTC.

Only one count was recorded for this clonotype. The chain joins TRBV5-5 to TRBJ1-5, with D hard to call. This CDR3 contains 14 residues. The V and J ends lost 5 bases and 6 bases respectively, with 15 bases between them. Germline V gives CDR1 SGHKS, CDR2 YYEKEE (reference sequence). CDR3 in DNA: TGTGCCAGCAGAGCTACTTGGGCTGGTCAGCCCCAGCATTTT. Its translation is CASRATWAGQPQHF.

The V and J genes are TRBV7-2 and TRBJ1-5, with D uncertain. Germline V gene data show CDR1 as SGHTA and CDR2 as FQGNSA. This CDR3 has 12 amino acids. V was pared by 4 bases and J by 5 bases, with 6 bases between. In nucleotides, the CDR3 is TGTGCCAGCAGCTCTCCACATCAGCCCCAGCATTTT. This gives the protein CASSSPHQPQHF.

This clonotype was counted many times. The chain has TRBV28 and TRBJ1-5; D gene unclear. The CDR3 has 13 amino acids. Germline V gene data show CDR1 as MDHEN and CDR2 as SYDVKM. V lost 5 bases and J 6 bases, leaving 11 bases between the germline ends. This CDR3 reads CASSLELSQPQHF. The DNA for the CDR3 is TGTGCCAGCAGTCTGGAATTGAGTCAGCCCCAGCATTTT.

This clonotype was observed a handful of times. The chain employs TRBV6-4 and TRBJ2-3; 12 bases fit TRBD2. Germline trimming cut 3 bases from V and 4 bases from J; bases unmatched to any gene: 5. Germline assignment: CDR1 MRHNA and CDR2 SNTAGT. The length of the CDR3 is 16 residues. In nucleotides, the CDR3 is TGTGCCAGCAGTGAAACGACTAGCGGGGGTCCAGATACGCAGTATTTT. It encodes CASSETTSGGPDTQYF.

This clonotype showed up many times. V and J are TRBV12-3 or TRBV12-4 and TRBJ2-7; D may be TRBD1 or TRBD2 (6 bases each). CDR3 length equals 13 residues. Between the trimmed V and J ends, which lost 0 bases and 7 bases, there was a span of 10 bases. The CDR3 DNA reads TGTGCCAGCAGTTTAGCCACAGGGAGGGAGCAGTACTTC. This translates into CASSLATGREQYF.

This clonotype is medium-sized. The chain carries TRBV20-1 and TRBJ2-1; 14 bases are a match to TRBD2. CDR3 length: 15 residues. The J segment lost 5 bases and the V segment lost 2 bases, leaving 2 bases of the junction unmatched. CDR1 is DFQATT, CDR2 SNEGSKA, per germline (reference sequence). CDR3 protein: CSARRLAGGNNEQFF. CDR3 nucleotides: TGCAGTGCTAGACGACTAGCGGGGGGGAACAATGAGCAGTTCTTC.

This clonotype showed up many times. The V and J genes are TRBV21-1 and TRBJ2-5; the table's D call, TRBD2, was not checked against the DNA. TRBV21-1 is an annotated pseudogene. The CDR3 is 15 amino acids. The CDR3 reads CASSKVVGSWETQYF. The CDR3, as DNA: TGTGCCAGCAGCAAAGTGGTCGGGAGTTGGGAGACCCAGTACTTC.

In its sample, this clonotype was seen many times. The gene calls are TRBV29-1 and TRBJ1-2; TRBD1 might be the D (5 bases). Germline-derived CDR1 and CDR2 are SQVTM and ANQGSEA. This CDR3 spans 11 amino acids. V was cut by 4 bases and J by 5 bases, with 8 bases left in between. CDR3 loop: CSVGQYYGYTF. CDR3 in DNA: TGCAGCGTTGGACAGTATTATGGCTACACCTTC. The full variable domain, its missing parts supplied by reference TRBV29-1 and TRBJ1-2, is SAVISQKPSRDICQRGTSLTIQCQVDSQVTMMFWYRQQPGQSLTLIATANQGSEATYESGFVIDKFPISRPNLTFSTLTVSNMSPEDSSIYLCSVGQYYGYTFGSGTRLTVV.

This clonotype showed up many times. V usage is TRBV28 and J usage is TRBJ2-7; D gene uncertain. The CDR3 consists of 11 residues. Germline V lookup: CDR1 MDHEN, CDR2 SYDVKM. Trimming pared 4 bases from V and 3 bases from J, leaving 4 bases between. CDR3: CASSWGYEQYV. The CDR3 nucleotides are TGTGCCAGCAGTTGGGGCTACGAGCAGTACGTC.

This clonotype was seen a handful of times. This chain uses TRBV24-1 with TRBJ1-5; maybe TRBD1 (6 bases). V was trimmed by 4 bases and J by 6 bases, leaving 12 bases between them. CDR1 KGHDR and CDR2 SFDVKD come from the germline V gene. The CDR3 is 14 amino acids. This CDR3 is CATSDTGQSQPQHF. CDR3 in DNA: TGTGCCACCAGTGACACGGGACAAAGTCAGCCCCAGCATTTT.

This clonotype has only a few counts. The rearrangement links TRBV20-1 to TRBJ1-5; D uncertain. In germline, CDR1 is DFQATT, CDR2 SNEGSKA (reference sequence). V lost 6 bases and J lost 2, with 8 bases in between. The CDR3 is 12 amino acids. The CDR3 is CSAIRGNQPQHF. CDR3 nucleotides: TGCAGTGCGATTAGGGGCAATCAGCCCCAGCATTTT.

The chain couples TRBV11-2 to TRBJ2-3; 12 bases agree with TRBD2. The CDR3 length is 18 residues. Germline CDR1 is SGHAT and CDR2 is FQNNGV. V gave up 4 bases and J gave up 2 bases; unmatched junction bases: 10. Written as DNA, the CDR3 is TGTGCCAGCAGCTCGAATAACGGACTAGCGGGATTCACAGATACGCAGTATTTT. Its translation: CASSSNNGLAGFTDTQYF.

The gene calls are TRBV5-5 and TRBJ2-5; no clear D gene. The V end was cut by 3 bases, the J end by 4 bases, with 16 bases between. Per germline, CDR1 SGHKS and CDR2 YYEKEE (reference sequence). There are 15 residues in the CDR3. CDR3 nucleotide sequence: TGTGCCAGCAGCTCCGTAGTAGGCACCCCAGAGACCCAGTACTTC. Its translation is CASSSVVGTPETQYF.

Concerning this clonotype itself: The final CDR3 position lacks the conserved phenylalanine or tryptophan, pointing to a likely read error. V is TRBV5-1 and J is TRBJ1-1; unclear D gene. CDR1 and CDR2 (germline): SGHRS, YFSETQ. V lost 2 bases and J lost 1, with 9 bases in between. CDR3 length: 14 amino acids. The CDR3 loop is CASSFSRTNTEAFS. The DNA of the CDR3 is TGCGCCAGCAGCTTTTCCAGAACGAACACTGAAGCTTTCTCT.

This clonotype appeared many times. The genes are TRBV19 and TRBJ1-2; D might be TRBD1 (6 bases). V lost 0 bases, J lost 6 bases, and 14 bases lay in between. The length of the CDR3 is 15 residues. From germline, CDR1 is LNHDA and CDR2 SQIVND (reference sequence). The CDR3 here is CASSIEGRGMNGYTF. The CDR3 bases are TGTGCCAGTAGTATAGAGGGCAGGGGAATGAATGGCTACACCTTC.

A remark on this clonotype: A clone one base away is much larger, so this may be a read error. The chain recombines TRBV10-3 with TRBJ2-3; TRBD2 matches at 8 bases. This CDR3 is 17 amino acids long. Germline CDR1 is ENHRY and CDR2 is SYGVKD. The CDR3 reads CVISESFSSGVTDTQYF. The CDR3 region has the DNA TGTGTCATCAGTGAGTCGTTTAGTAGCGGGGTCACAGATACGCAGTATTTT.

This clonotype is medium-sized in the sample. The rearrangement uses TRBV27 and TRBJ1-2, with TRBD1 as a possible D gene (6 bases). V was cut by 7 bases and J by 5 bases, with 14 bases left in between. This CDR3 comprises 13 residues. Germline CDR1 and CDR2: MNHEY and SMNVEV (reference sequence). The CDR3 sequence: CASMGGARYGYTF. DNA of the CDR3: TGTGCCAGCATGGGGGGGGCGCGGTATGGCTACACCTTC.

This clonotype has at least ten counts. This rearrangement joins TRBV2 to TRBJ2-3; possible D gene TRBD2, 6 bases. The length of the CDR3 is 14 residues. Trimming cost V 7 bases and J 0 bases, with 11 bases left between them. Germline lookup yields CDR1 SNHLY and CDR2 FYNNEI. The CDR3 sequence is CASKLGTSTDTQYF. The CDR3 coding sequence is TGTGCCAGCAAATTAGGGACTAGCACAGATACGCAGTATTTT.

By sample fraction, this clonotype is medium-sized (0.01 to 0.1%). This chain connects TRBV6-2 or TRBV6-3 to TRBJ1-1; 8 bases line up with TRBD1. In germline, CDR1 is MNHEY, CDR2 SVGEGT. V shed 4 bases and J 8 bases; nucleotides not matched to a gene: 6. This CDR3 has 13 residues. The CDR3 is CASSSRQGLEAFF. The DNA for the CDR3 is TGTGCCAGCAGTTCCCGACAGGGGCTAGAAGCTTTCTTT.

This clonotype is medium-sized within its sample. The rearrangement joins TRBV11-3 to TRBJ2-1; the match to TRBD2 covers 7 bases. Per the germline V gene, CDR1 is SGHNT and CDR2 is YENEEA. This CDR3 contains 13 residues. V dropped 8 bases and J dropped 3; count of bases not matched to a gene: 4. The CDR3 sequence is CASGLEDYNEQFF. The CDR3 DNA reads TGTGCCAGCGGACTAGAAGACTACAATGAGCAGTTCTTC.